Given below is one T cell receptor beta chain in context. Its matching antigen is unknown. The junction does not match germline at one end; this may be a read error. The source material, RNA transcripts, was used to amplify TCR beta CDR3 regions. First-round RT-PCR with HTBI primers amplified the TCR CDR3 region. TCRdb reanalysed the multiplex PCR reads using MiXCR and keeps one entry per CDR3 protein. This table holds about 400,000 distinct CDR3 sequences, about 14% found once. The data were obtained in a study of T cells in Graves' hyperthyroidism and ophthalmopathy. Clinical symptoms, serum thyroxine and TRAb, thyroid ultrasound and orbital computed tomography together formed the diagnostic basis. The CDR3 is made up of 15 amino acids. Germline-derived CDR1 and CDR2 are SGHTA and FQGNSA. Study-wide points: In blood, most of the thyroid clonotypes expanded above 0.001 were also present.

Source material: blood. This receptor was taken from a man aged 50 or older with Graves' ophthalmopathy. The V call is TRBV7-2, the J call TRBJ2-3; TRBD2 matches 7 bases. CDR3 loop: CASSPSAGPTDTQYF. The CDR3 DNA follows: TGTGCCAGCAGCCCCTCAGCGGGGCCCACAGATACGCAGTATTTC.